These 19 T cell receptor beta chains share one sample of origin, sequenced in a study of blood T cell repertoires in COVID-19. Only in-frame clones appear in the TCRdb table, and some are missing; sequencing was by immunoSEQ multiplex PCR. The sample includes roughly 250,000 clones, approximately 83% of them seen just once. The sample consisted of PBMCs or T cells enriched from blood (not recorded which). Source of these receptors: a woman between 50 and 59 years old who had recovered from COVID-19.

This sequence joins TRBV5-8 and TRBJ2-1; 9 bases are shared with TRBD2. The CDR3 is 15 residues long. CDR1 SGHTS and CDR2 YDEGEE come from the germline V gene. The trim removed 0 bases at V and 3 bases at J, leaving 1 base unmatched. CDR3 loop: CASSLGGRGYNEQFF. The CDR3 coding sequence is TGTGCCAGCAGCTTGGGCGGGAGGGGCTACAATGAGCAGTTCTTC.

This rearrangement joins TRBV15 to TRBJ2-3, with D tentatively TRBD2 (5 bases). This CDR3 is built from 15 residues. Trimming took off 3 bases at V and 0 bases at J, with 10 bases between the two ends. Germline CDR1 and CDR2: LNHNV and YYDKDF (reference sequence). CDR3 sequence: CATSRDFLSTDTQYF. CDR3 bases: TGTGCCACCAGCAGGGACTTCCTCAGCACAGATACGCAGTATTTT.

J is TRBJ2-3 and V is TRBV27; 10 bases fit TRBD2. CDR3 size: 15 residues. With V trimmed by 8 bases and J by 3 bases, 8 bases remained unmatched. CDR1 is MNHEY, CDR2 SMNVEV, per germline (reference sequence). The CDR3 protein is CASGEREGRTDTQYF. CDR3 nucleotide sequence: TGTGCCAGCGGCGAGCGGGAGGGTAGAACAGATACGCAGTATTTT.

The chain recombines TRBV19 with TRBJ2-7, with unresolved D. The ends were cut back, 7 bases at V and 0 bases at J, with 13 bases in the middle. The CDR3 length is 14 residues. Germline assignment: CDR1 LNHDA and CDR2 SQIVND (reference sequence). CDR3 residues: CASTPTHASYEQYF. The CDR3 DNA reads TGTGCCAGTACCCCGACACATGCCTCCTACGAGCAGTACTTC.

The CDR3 is CASSLEYTDTQYF. Written as DNA, the CDR3 is TGTGCCAGCAGCTTAGAATACACAGATACGCAGTATTTT. This sequence joins TRBV7-2 and TRBJ2-3; unclear D gene. Germline assignment: CDR1 SGHTA and CDR2 FQGNSA. The CDR3 is 13 residues long. Trimming removed 1 base from V and 2 bases from J, with 4 bases in between.

This clone was picked up one time. This chain links TRBV27 with TRBJ2-5; TRBD2 might be the D (6 bases). Germline CDR1 and CDR2: MNHEY and SMNVEV (reference sequence). V dropped 7 bases and J dropped 2 bases, with 14 bases sitting between them. The CDR3 spans 14 residues. DNA of the CDR3: TGTGCCAGCAAACGACTAGACGAACAAGAGACCCAGTACTTC. Amino acids: CASKRLDEQETQYF.

This chain joins TRBV18 and TRBJ2-3, with TRBD2 as a possible D gene (5 bases). V was trimmed by 3 bases and J by 2 bases, leaving 18 bases between them. This CDR3 spans 17 amino acids. Germline-derived CDR1 and CDR2 are KGHSH and LQKENI. CDR3 loop: CASSPPSGSIDTDTQYF. CDR3 sequence (DNA): TGTGCCAGCTCACCTCCCAGTGGGAGTATAGACACAGATACGCAGTATTTT.

Concerning this clone itself: No DNA is shown, since the ends of the CDR3 on it are uncertain; the CDR3 is the one TCRdb lists. This chain joins TRBV19 and TRBJ2-6; TRBD2 reflects the table's D call only, with no check against the DNA. The V gene's germline CDR1 is LNHDA and CDR2 SQIVND (reference sequence). The CDR3 length is 15 residues, termini included. The CDR3 is CASSISAPGANVLTF.

The chain employs TRBV28 and TRBJ1-2; no firm D call. This CDR3 is built from 11 residues. From germline, CDR1 is MDHEN and CDR2 SYDVKM. CDR3 sequence (DNA): TGTGCTACAGAGTCTAACTATGGCTACACCTTC. Translated, it gives CATESNYGYTF.

Here the CDR3 DNA reads TGTGCCAGCAGCCCCACCCGACTAGCGGGAGCAGATACGCAGTATTTT. Translation: CASSPTRLAGADTQYF. The rearrangement uses TRBV11-2 and TRBJ2-3; 12 bases fit TRBD2. Per germline, CDR1 SGHAT and CDR2 FQNNGV. The CDR3 has 16 residues. Trimming removed 5 bases from V and 4 bases from J; junction bases left unmatched: 7.

The chain combines TRBV30 with TRBJ1-2; 7 bases match TRBD1. The V segment lost 4 bases and the J segment 5 bases; nucleotides outside the gene matches: 10. Germline V gene sequence: CDR1 GTSNPN, CDR2 SVGIG (reference sequence). The CDR3 has 14 residues. CDR3 sequence reads: CAWNLDRANYGYTF. The CDR3 nucleotides are TGTGCCTGGAACCTCGACAGGGCAAATTATGGCTACACCTTC. Based on the CDR3 plus reference TRBV30 and TRBJ1-2, the full variable domain is SQTIHQWPATLVQPVGSPLSLECTVEGTSNPNLYWYRQAAGRGLQLLFYSVGIGQISSEVPQNLSASRPQDRQFILSSKKLLLSDSGFYLCAWNLDRANYGYTFGSGTRLTVV.

The table lists this clone with a count of one. The chain employs TRBV7-6 and TRBJ2-3; TRBD1 matches at 8 bases. This CDR3 region has 17 residues. Trimming cost V 5 bases and J 0 bases; bases outside gene matches: 10. Germline lookup yields CDR1 SGHVS and CDR2 FNYEAQ. In DNA, the CDR3 is TGTGCCAGCAGCATTTCCGGGACAGGAGAAAGCACAGATACGCAGTATTTT. Protein product: CASSISGTGESTDTQYF.

This chain uses TRBV7-9 with TRBJ2-7; D is undetermined. With 5 bases removed from V and 7 bases from J, the gap between germline ends came to 24 bases. This CDR3 is built from 16 residues. Germline values: CDR1 SEHNR, CDR2 FQNEAQ (reference sequence). CDR3 in amino acids: CASSPHDRVSYAEQYF. CDR3 DNA sequence: TGTGCCAGCAGCCCCCATGATCGGGTCTCCTACGCAGAGCAGTACTTC.

V is TRBV4-1 and J is TRBJ2-1; 7 nucleotides match TRBD2. Germline loops: CDR1 MGHRA, CDR2 YSYEKL. Losses at the gene ends were 5 bases for V and 4 bases for J; bases not matched to a gene: 14. This CDR3 is 17 amino acids long. The CDR3: CASSTPSGGRRYNEQFF. The CDR3 DNA follows: TGCGCCAGCAGCACCCCAAGTGGCGGGAGACGGTACAATGAGCAGTTCTTC.

The chain is built from TRBV6-1 and TRBJ1-1; possibly TRBD1 for D (5 bases). The V gene lost 4 bases and the J gene lost 0 bases, with 12 bases spanning the gap. The CDR3 has 15 residues. Germline V lookup: CDR1 MNHNS, CDR2 SASEGT. CDR3 amino acids: CASSVNRQMNTEAFF. DNA of the CDR3: TGTGCCAGCAGTGTAAACAGGCAAATGAACACTGAAGCTTTCTTT.

The sample holds a few counts of this clone. V is TRBV12-3 or TRBV12-4 and J is TRBJ1-2, with 7 bases fitting TRBD1. The CDR3 runs 12 residues. V dropped 4 bases and J dropped 8; count of bases not matched to a gene: 4. CDR3 coding DNA: TGTGCCAGCAGTTCCAACAGGGGAGGCTACACCTTC. Its protein is CASSSNRGGYTF.

On this clone itself: A junction end diverges from the germline sequence, so it may reflect a read error. DNA for the CDR3: TGCGCCAGCAGCCAAGATGGACAGGTCGACTGGGAATCTCTCTTT. Translated, it gives CASSQDGQVDWESLF. The chain links TRBV4-1 to TRBJ1-1; the match to TRBD1 covers 7 bases. Per the germline V gene, CDR1 is MGHRA and CDR2 is YSYEKL. The CDR3 consists of 15 residues.

The chain combines TRBV2 with TRBJ2-7, with D hard to call. Per the germline V gene, CDR1 is SNHLY and CDR2 is FYNNEI. The V and J ends lost 2 bases and 3 bases respectively, with 5 bases between them. This CDR3 is built from 12 residues. The CDR3 reads CASSEQHYEQYF. In nucleotides, the CDR3 is TGTGCCAGCAGTGAACAACACTACGAGCAGTACTTC.

The chain links TRBV2 to TRBJ1-1; tentatively, D is TRBD1 (5 bases). The CDR3 is made up of 14 amino acids. Germline CDR1 and CDR2: SNHLY and FYNNEI. Trimming stripped 4 bases from V and 4 bases from J, with 13 bases between. Here the CDR3 DNA reads TGTGCCAGCAGTGCGGACCGGGGGGGCACTGAAGCTTTCTTT. Encoded protein: CASSADRGGTEAFF.